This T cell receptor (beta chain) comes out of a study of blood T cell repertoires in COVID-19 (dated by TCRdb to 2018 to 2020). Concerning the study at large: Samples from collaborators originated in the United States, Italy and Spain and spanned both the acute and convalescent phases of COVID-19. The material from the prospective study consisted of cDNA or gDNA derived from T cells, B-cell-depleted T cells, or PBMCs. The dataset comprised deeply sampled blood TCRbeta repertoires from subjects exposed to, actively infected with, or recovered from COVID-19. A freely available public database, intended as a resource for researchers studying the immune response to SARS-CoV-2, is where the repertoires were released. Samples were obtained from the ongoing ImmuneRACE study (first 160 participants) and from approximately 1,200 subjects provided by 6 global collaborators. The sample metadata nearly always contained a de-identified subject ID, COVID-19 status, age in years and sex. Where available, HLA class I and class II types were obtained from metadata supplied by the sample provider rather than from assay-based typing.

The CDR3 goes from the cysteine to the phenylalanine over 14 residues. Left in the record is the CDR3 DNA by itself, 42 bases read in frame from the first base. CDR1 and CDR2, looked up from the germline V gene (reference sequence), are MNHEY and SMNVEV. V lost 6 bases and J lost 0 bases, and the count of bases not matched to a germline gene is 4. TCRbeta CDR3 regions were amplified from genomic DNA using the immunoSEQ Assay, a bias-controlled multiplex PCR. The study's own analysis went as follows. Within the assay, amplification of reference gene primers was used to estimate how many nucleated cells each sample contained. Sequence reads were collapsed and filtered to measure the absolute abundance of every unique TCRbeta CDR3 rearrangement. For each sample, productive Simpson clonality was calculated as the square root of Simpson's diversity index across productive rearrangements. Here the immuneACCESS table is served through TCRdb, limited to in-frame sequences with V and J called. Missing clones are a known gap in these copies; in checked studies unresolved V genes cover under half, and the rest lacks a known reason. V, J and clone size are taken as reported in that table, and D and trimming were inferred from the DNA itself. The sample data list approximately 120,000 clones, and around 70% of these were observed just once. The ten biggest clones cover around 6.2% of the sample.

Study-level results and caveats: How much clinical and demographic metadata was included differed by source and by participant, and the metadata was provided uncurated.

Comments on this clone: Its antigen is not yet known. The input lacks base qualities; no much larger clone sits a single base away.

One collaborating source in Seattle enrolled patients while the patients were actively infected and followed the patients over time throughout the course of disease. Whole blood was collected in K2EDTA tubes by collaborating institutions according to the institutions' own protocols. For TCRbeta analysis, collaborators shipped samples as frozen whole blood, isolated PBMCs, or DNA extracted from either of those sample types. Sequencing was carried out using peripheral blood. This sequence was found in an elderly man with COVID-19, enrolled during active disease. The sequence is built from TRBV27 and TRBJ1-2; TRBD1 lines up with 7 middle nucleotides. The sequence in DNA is TGTGCCAGCAGGTCGACAGGGACTAACTATGGCTACACCTTC. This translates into CASRSTGTNYGYTF.